These 8 T cell receptor beta chains share one sample of origin, sequenced in a study of molecular identifiers for immune sequencing clone quantification. TCRdb re-called the PCR reads through MiXCR, storing one row per CDR3 protein. The sample records 45,000 to 65,000 distinct CDR3 sequences, roughly 24% being singletons. Specimen: naive CD8+ T cells from blood, with Jurkat cell RNA spiked in. Described subset: FACS-sorted CD8+CD4-CCR7+CD45RA+ naive T cells. The receptors stem from a human donor in good health. Some libraries in this study had Jurkat cell RNA spiked in.

This clonotype was observed many times. The V call is TRBV6-1, the J call TRBJ1-1; D is possibly TRBD1 (5 bases). CDR1 MNHNS and CDR2 SASEGT come from the germline V gene. The CDR3 length is 13 residues. V was pared by 8 bases and J by 0 bases, with 10 bases between. The CDR3 nucleotides are TGTGCCAGCGAGGGACGGATGAACACTGAAGCTTTCTTT. Its translation: CASEGRMNTEAFF.

Notes on this clonotype: This may arise from a read error, as a much more abundant clone is one base away. V usage is TRBV20-1 and J usage is TRBJ2-2; TRBD2 aligns across 10 bases. The V gene's germline CDR1 is DFQATT and CDR2 SNEGSKA (reference sequence). This CDR3 is 15 amino acids long. CDR3 nucleotide sequence: TGCAGTGCTAGAGAACTAGCGGGAAGGCCCGGGGAGCCGTTTTTT. This encodes CSARELAGRPGEPFF.

This clonotype was counted ten times or more. The chain uses TRBV30 and TRBJ2-7; 9 bases agree with TRBD1. J was trimmed by 3 bases and V by 8 bases; bases with no gene match: 8. Germline V CDR1 and CDR2: GTSNPN, SVGIG (reference sequence). The CDR3 contains 13 residues. As DNA, the CDR3 is TGTGCCGCCTCCGGGACAGGGAACTACGAGCAGTACTTC. It is translated as CAASGTGNYEQYF.

This clonotype appeared many times. This chain links TRBV20-1 with TRBJ2-6; D is unclear. Germline CDR1 reads DFQATT; CDR2 reads SNEGSKA (reference sequence). Trimming removed 4 bases from V and 0 bases from J, with 16 bases in between. The CDR3 contains 17 residues. The CDR3, as DNA: TGCAGTGCTAAGTTGTCCCCGGGTAACTCTGGGGCCAACGTCCTGACTTTC. Translation: CSAKLSPGNSGANVLTF.

In its sample, this clonotype was seen many times. The chain is built from TRBV6-2 or TRBV6-3 and TRBJ1-1; D is undetermined. The CDR3 is 15 residues long. Trimming pared 5 bases from V and 6 bases from J, leaving 19 bases between. Germline lookup yields CDR1 MNHEY and CDR2 SVGEGT. The CDR3 sequence: CASSNGPGFEPEAFF. The CDR3 DNA reads as TGTGCCAGCAGTAACGGACCAGGCTTCGAACCTGAAGCTTTCTTT.

This clonotype was seen at least ten times. CDR3 DNA: TGTGCCATCCGGGACAGGGACTCCTACGAGCAGTACTTC. It codes for CAIRDRDSYEQYF. This chain joins TRBV21-1 and TRBJ2-7; TRBD1, the D gene given by the table, was not confirmed from the DNA. TRBV21-1 is shown as a pseudogene. The CDR3 sequence is 13 residues long.

As for this clonotype: A much larger clone lies a single base off, so this may be a read error. The chain is built from TRBV7-9 and TRBJ2-7; TRBD1 agrees at 9 bases. This CDR3 spans 14 amino acids. The V gene end was trimmed by 5 bases and the J gene end by 2 bases; junction bases not matched to a gene: 4. Germline lookup yields CDR1 SEHNR and CDR2 FQNEAQ (reference sequence). CDR3 nucleotide sequence: TGTGCCAGCAGCCCAAGACAGGGGGCCTACGAGCAGTACTTC. This encodes CASSPRQGAYEQYF.

This clonotype was seen at least ten times. The J gene is TRBJ2-7, the V gene TRBV28; D tentatively reads TRBD1 or TRBD2 (5 bases each). This CDR3 comprises 17 residues. V shed 4 bases and J shed 4 bases, with 23 bases lying between them. Germline V CDR1 and CDR2: MDHEN, SYDVKM. The CDR3 DNA follows: TGTGCCAGCAGTTACCACTCCGGGGCGCCCGTTTTTTACGAGCAGTACTTC. This encodes CASSYHSGAPVFYEQYF.